The rows below give T cell receptor beta chains drawn from one sample of a study of T cell responses to AZD1222 COVID-19 vaccine. TCRdb's table, derived via immunoSEQ multiplex PCR, lists solely in-frame clones and lacks some. The profile shows roughly 79,000 clones, around 80% of them singletons. The sequencing used peripheral blood, collected on day 0 of AZD1222 vaccination. All receptors come from an adult in good health. Both conserved end residues are part of each CDR3. A D gene is named only where the DNA matches it firmly. The size of a clone is reported for some rows only, either as once, few or many, or as a class for expanded clones.

clone size: few; J gene: TRBJ1-2; V gene: TRBV11-2; D gene: TRBD1; CDR3 protein: CASSLRTGDYGYTF; CDR3 DNA: TGTGCCAGCAGCCTTAGGACAGGAGACTATGGCTACACCTTC
clone size: NA; J gene: TRBJ2-7; V gene: TRBV28; D gene: NA; CDR3 protein: CASSPPFGAAQYF; CDR3 DNA: TGTGCCAGCAGTCCCCCCTTTGGGGCGGCTCAGTACTTC
clone size: NA; J gene: TRBJ1-4; V gene: TRBV27; D gene: TRBD1; CDR3 protein: CASSSAQGQGSEKLFF; CDR3 DNA: TGTGCCAGCAGTTCCGCTCAGGGACAGGGTAGCGAAAAACTGTTTTTT
clone size: NA; J gene: TRBJ2-7; V gene: TRBV7-2; D gene: NA; CDR3 protein: CASRPHSGRNYEQYF; CDR3 DNA: TGTGCCAGCAGACCCCACTCAGGGAGAAACTACGAGCAGTACTTC
clone size: NA; J gene: TRBJ1-3; V gene: TRBV10-1; D gene: NA; CDR3 protein: CASSEAGNTIYF; CDR3 DNA: TGCGCCAGCAGTGAAGCTGGAAACACCATATATTTT
clone size: NA; J gene: TRBJ2-1; V gene: TRBV2; D gene: TRBD2; CDR3 protein: CASSVQLAGGIDEQFF; CDR3 DNA: TGTGCCAGCAGTGTTCAACTAGCGGGAGGGATTGATGAGCAGTTCTTC
clone size: NA; J gene: TRBJ1-1; V gene: TRBV11-2; D gene: NA; CDR3 protein: CASSFSRGANTEAFF; CDR3 DNA: TGTGCCAGCAGCTTCTCTAGAGGGGCGAACACTGAAGCTTTCTTT
clone size: NA; J gene: TRBJ2-1; V gene: TRBV21-1; D gene: NA; CDR3 protein: CASTLFDSSYNEQFF; CDR3 DNA: TGTGCCAGCACCCTTTTTGACAGCTCCTACAATGAGCAGTTCTTC
clone size: once; J gene: TRBJ1-1; V gene: TRBV6-5; D gene: NA; CDR3 protein: CASSLGLTEAFF; CDR3 DNA: TGTGCCAGCTCCTTGGGGTTAACTGAAGCTTTCTTT
clone size: NA; J gene: TRBJ1-1; V gene: TRBV29-1; D gene: NA; CDR3 protein: CSVLGGLIANTEAFF; CDR3 DNA: TGCAGCGTTCTCGGGGGATTGATCGCGAACACTGAAGCTTTCTTT
clone size: NA; J gene: TRBJ2-4; V gene: TRBV14; D gene: NA; CDR3 protein: CASSQEGAPRYF; CDR3 DNA: TGTGCCAGCAGCCAAGAAGGGGCCCCTCGATACTTC
clone size: once; J gene: TRBJ2-1; V gene: TRBV24-1; D gene: NA; CDR3 protein: CATSDSKMGPYNEQFF; CDR3 DNA: TGTGCCACCAGTGATTCAAAAATGGGACCCTACAATGAGCAGTTCTTC
clone size: NA; J gene: TRBJ1-2; V gene: TRBV7-2; D gene: TRBD1; CDR3 protein: CASSLRNRGYGYTF; CDR3 DNA: TGTGCCAGCAGCTTGAGGAACAGGGGTTATGGCTACACCTTC
clone size: NA; J gene: TRBJ2-7; V gene: TRBV28; D gene: NA; CDR3 protein: CASSYHSTYEQYF; CDR3 DNA: TGTGCCAGCAGTTATCATTCGACCTACGAGCAGTACTTC
clone size: NA; J gene: TRBJ2-1; V gene: TRBV6-5; D gene: TRBD2; CDR3 protein: CASSTGGLASYEQFF; CDR3 DNA: TGTGCCAGCAGTACCGGAGGACTAGCATCATATGAGCAGTTCTTC
clone size: NA; J gene: TRBJ2-7; V gene: TRBV10-1; D gene: TRBD2; CDR3 protein: CASSRPGLGVYEQYF; CDR3 DNA: TGCGCCAGCAGCCGTCCGGGACTAGGGGTCTACGAGCAGTACTTC
clone size: NA; J gene: TRBJ2-7; V gene: TRBV7-9; D gene: NA; CDR3 protein: CASSIRYEQYF; CDR3 DNA: TGTGCCAGCAGCATAAGATACGAGCAGTACTTC